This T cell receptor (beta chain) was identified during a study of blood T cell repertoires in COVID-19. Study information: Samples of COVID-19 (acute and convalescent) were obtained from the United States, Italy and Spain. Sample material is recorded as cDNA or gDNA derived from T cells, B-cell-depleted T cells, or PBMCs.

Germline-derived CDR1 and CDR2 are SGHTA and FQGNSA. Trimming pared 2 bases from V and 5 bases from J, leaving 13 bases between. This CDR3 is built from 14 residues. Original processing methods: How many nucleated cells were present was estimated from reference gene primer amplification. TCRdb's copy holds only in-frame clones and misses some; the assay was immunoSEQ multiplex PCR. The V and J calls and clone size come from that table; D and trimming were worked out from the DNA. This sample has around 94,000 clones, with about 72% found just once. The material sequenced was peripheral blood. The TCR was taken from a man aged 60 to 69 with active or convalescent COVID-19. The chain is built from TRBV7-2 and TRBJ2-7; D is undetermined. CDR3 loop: CASSLWQAQHEQYF. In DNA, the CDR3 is TGTGCCAGCAGCTTATGGCAGGCTCAACACGAGCAGTACTTC.